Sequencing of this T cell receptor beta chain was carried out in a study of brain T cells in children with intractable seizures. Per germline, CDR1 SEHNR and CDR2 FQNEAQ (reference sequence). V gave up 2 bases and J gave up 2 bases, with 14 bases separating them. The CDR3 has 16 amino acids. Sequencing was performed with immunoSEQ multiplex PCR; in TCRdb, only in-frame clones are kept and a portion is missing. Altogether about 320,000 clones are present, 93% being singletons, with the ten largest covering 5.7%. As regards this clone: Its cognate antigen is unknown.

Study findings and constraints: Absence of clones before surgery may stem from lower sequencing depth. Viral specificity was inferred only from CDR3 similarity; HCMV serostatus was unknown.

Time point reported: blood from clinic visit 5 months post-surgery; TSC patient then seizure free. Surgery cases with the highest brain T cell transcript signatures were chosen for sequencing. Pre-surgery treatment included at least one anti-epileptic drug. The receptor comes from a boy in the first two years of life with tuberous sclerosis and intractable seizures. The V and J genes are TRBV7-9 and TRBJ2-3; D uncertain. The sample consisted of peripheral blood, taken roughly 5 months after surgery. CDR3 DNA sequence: TGTGCCAGCAGCTTATCGACGAAGTGGAACACAGATACGCAGTATTTT. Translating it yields CASSLSTKWNTDTQYF.